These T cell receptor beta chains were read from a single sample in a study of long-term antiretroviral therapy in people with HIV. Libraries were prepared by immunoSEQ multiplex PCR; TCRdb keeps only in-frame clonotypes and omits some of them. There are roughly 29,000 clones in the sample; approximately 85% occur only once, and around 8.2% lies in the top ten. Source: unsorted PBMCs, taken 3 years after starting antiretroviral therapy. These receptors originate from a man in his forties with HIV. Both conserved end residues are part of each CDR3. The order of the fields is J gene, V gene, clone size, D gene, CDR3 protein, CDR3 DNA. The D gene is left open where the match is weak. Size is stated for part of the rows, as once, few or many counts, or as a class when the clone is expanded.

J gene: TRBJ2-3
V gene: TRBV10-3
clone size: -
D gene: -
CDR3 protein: CAISPSGLADTQYF
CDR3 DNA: TGTGCCATCAGTCCGAGCGGGTTGGCAGATACGCAGTATTTT

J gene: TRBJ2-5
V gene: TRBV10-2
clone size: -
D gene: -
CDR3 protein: CASSGGETQYF
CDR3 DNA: TGCGCCAGCAGTGGCGGAGAGACCCAGTACTTC

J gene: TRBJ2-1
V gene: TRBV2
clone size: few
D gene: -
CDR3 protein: CASIPQSGSYNEQFF
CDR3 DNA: TGTGCCAGCATACCCCAATCCGGTTCCTACAATGAGCAGTTCTTC

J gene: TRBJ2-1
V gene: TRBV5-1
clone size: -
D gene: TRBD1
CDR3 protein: CASSLGQGSYNEQFF
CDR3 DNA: TGCGCCAGCAGCTTAGGACAGGGCTCCTACAATGAGCAGTTCTTC

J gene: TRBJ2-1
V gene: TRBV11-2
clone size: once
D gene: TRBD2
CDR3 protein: CASSSQIAGGLGNEQFF
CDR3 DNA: TGTGCCAGCAGCTCACAAATAGCGGGAGGGCTGGGCAATGAGCAGTTCTTC

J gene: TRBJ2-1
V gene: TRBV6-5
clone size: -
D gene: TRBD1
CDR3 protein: CASSRTGINEQFF
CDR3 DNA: TGTGCCAGCAGTCGGACAGGGATCAATGAGCAGTTCTTC

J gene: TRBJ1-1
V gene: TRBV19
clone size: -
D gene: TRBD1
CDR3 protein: CASSILDRMGAFF
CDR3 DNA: TGTGCCAGTAGTATCTTGGACAGGATGGGAGCTTTCTTT

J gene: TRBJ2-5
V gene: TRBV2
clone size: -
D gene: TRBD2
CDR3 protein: CASRPSGYQETQYF
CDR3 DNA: TGTGCCAGCAGACCTAGCGGGTACCAAGAGACCCAGTACTTC

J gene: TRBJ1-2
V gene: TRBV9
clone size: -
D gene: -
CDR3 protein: CASSPRQAINYGYTF
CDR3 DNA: TGTGCCAGCAGCCCAAGACAGGCGATTAACTATGGCTACACCTTC

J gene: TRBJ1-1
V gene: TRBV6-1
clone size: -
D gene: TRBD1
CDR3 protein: CASSQGALGTEAFF
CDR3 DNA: TGTGCCAGCAGTCAGGGGGCGCTTGGGACTGAAGCTTTCTTT

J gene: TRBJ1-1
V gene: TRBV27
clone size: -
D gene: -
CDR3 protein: CASSFGQVAFF
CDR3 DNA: TGTGCCAGCAGCTTTGGGCAGGTCGCTTTCTTT

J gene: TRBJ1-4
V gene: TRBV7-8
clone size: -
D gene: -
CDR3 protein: CASSLGMGINEKLFF
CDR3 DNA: TGTGCCAGCAGCTTAGGGATGGGGATAAATGAAAAACTGTTTTTT

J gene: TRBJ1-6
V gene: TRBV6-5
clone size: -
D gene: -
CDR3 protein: CASSYSWGAGSPLHF
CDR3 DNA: TGTGCCAGCAGTTACTCATGGGGGGCCGGGTCACCCCTCCACTTT

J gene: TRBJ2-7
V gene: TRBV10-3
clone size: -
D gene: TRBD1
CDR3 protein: CAAGTGAPYEQYF
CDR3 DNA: TGTGCCGCCGGGACAGGGGCTCCCTACGAGCAGTACTTC

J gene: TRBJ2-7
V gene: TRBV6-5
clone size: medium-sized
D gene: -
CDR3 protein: CASSYGGAGYEQYF
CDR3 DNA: TGTGCCAGCAGTTACGGGGGGGCCGGCTACGAGCAGTACTTC

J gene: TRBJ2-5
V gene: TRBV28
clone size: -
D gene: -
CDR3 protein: CASSPTGQETQYF
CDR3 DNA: TGTGCCAGCAGTCCGACGGGGCAAGAGACCCAGTACTTC

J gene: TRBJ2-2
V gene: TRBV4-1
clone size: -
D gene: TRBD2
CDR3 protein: CASSQIAGAGELFF
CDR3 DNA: TGCGCCAGCAGCCAAATAGCGGGGGCCGGGGAGCTGTTTTTT

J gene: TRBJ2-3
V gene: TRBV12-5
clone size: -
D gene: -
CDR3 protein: CASGLGVRAERDTQYF
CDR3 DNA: TGTGCTAGTGGTTTGGGGGTCCGGGCTGAAAGAGATACGCAGTATTTT

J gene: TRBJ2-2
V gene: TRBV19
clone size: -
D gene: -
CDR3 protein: CASSIGPGRTGELFF
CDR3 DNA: TGTGCCAGTAGTATAGGCCCGGGAAGGACCGGGGAGCTGTTTTTT

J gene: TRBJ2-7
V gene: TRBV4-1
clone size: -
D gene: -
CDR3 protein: CASSQGSEEGEQYF
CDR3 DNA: TGCGCCAGCAGCCAAGGTAGCGAGGAAGGGGAGCAGTACTTC

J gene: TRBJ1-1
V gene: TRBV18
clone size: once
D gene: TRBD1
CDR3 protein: CASSPMTGTPEAFF
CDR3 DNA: TGTGCCAGCTCACCAATGACAGGGACTCCTGAAGCTTTCTTT

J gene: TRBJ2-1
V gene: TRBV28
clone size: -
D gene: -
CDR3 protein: CASSSGGAVSYNEQFF
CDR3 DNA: TGTGCCAGCAGTTCAGGCGGGGCGGTCTCCTACAATGAGCAGTTCTTC

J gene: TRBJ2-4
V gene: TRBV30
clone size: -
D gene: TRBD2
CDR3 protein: CAWSRLAGDLLAKNIQYF
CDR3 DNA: TGTGCCTGGTCCAGACTAGCGGGGGACCTGTTAGCCAAAAACATTCAGTACTTC

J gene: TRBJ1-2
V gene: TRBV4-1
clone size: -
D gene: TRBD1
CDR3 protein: CASSQELDRGLYGYTF
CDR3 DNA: TGCGCCAGCAGCCAAGAACTGGACAGGGGCCTCTATGGCTACACCTTC

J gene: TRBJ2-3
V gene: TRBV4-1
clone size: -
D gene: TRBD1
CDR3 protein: CASSQDWAQGTDTQYF
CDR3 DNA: TGCGCCAGCAGCCAAGATTGGGCACAGGGGACAGATACGCAGTATTTT

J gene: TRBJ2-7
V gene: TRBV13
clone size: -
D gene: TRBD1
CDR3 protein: CASSLSPGQGPSSYEQYF
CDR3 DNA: TGTGCCAGCAGCTTATCCCCCGGACAGGGCCCGAGCTCCTACGAGCAGTACTTC

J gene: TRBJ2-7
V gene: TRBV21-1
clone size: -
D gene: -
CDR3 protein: CASSKGRSGFVYEQYF
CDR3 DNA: TGTGCCAGCAGCAAAGGTAGATCAGGGTTCGTCTACGAGCAGTACTTC

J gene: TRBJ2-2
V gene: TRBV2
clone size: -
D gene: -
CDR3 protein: CASSVWGPRTGELFF
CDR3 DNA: TGTGCCAGCAGTGTGTGGGGGCCTCGCACCGGGGAGCTGTTTTTT

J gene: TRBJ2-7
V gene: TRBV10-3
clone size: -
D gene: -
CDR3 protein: CAISEALNYEQYF
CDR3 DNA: TGTGCCATCAGTGAGGCACTAAATTACGAGCAGTACTTC

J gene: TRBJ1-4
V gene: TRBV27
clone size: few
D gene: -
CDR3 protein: CASSFVAGEKLFF
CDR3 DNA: TGTGCCAGCAGTTTCGTGGCTGGGGAAAAACTGTTTTTT

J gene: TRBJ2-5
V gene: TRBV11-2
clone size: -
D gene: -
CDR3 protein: CASSPGHGEETQYF
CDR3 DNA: TGTGCCAGCAGCCCTGGACATGGCGAAGAGACCCAGTACTTC

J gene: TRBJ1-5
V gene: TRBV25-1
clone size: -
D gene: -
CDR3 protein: CASSDQGSQPQHF
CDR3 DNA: TGTGCCAGCAGTGACCAGGGAAGCCAGCCCCAGCATTTT

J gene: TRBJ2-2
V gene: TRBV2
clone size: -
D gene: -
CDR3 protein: CASSDIVLNTGELFF
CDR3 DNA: TGTGCCAGCAGTGACATAGTTCTAAACACCGGGGAGCTGTTTTTT

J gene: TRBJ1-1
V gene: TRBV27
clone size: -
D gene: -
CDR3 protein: CASSTVKGKAFF
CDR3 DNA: TGTGCCAGCAGTACCGTAAAGGGGAAAGCTTTCTTT

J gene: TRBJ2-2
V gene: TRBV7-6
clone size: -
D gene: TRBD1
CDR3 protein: CASSRFPRPGTGGTGELFF
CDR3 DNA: TGTGCCAGCAGCCGTTTTCCCCGCCCTGGGACAGGGGGCACCGGGGAGCTGTTTTTT

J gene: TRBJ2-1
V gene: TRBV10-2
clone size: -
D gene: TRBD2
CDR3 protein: CASSEGLAGRSEQFF
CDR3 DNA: TGCGCCAGCAGTGAGGGACTAGCGGGACGAAGTGAGCAGTTCTTC

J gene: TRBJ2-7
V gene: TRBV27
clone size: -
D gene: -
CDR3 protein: CASSPNTYYEQYF
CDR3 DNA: TGTGCCAGCAGTCCGAACACATACTACGAGCAGTACTTC

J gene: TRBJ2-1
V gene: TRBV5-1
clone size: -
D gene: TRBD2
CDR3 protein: CASSPPGTSPNEQFF
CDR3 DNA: TGCGCCAGCAGCCCCCCCGGGACTAGCCCCAATGAGCAGTTCTTC

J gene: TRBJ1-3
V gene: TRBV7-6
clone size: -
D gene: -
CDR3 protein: CASSLEARTNSGNTIYF
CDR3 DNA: TGTGCCAGCAGCTTAGAGGCCAGGACCAACTCTGGAAACACCATATATTTT

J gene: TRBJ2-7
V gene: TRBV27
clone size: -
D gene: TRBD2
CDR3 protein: CASSAQTSGRAGEQYF
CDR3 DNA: TGTGCCAGCAGTGCCCAAACTAGCGGGAGGGCCGGGGAGCAGTACTTC

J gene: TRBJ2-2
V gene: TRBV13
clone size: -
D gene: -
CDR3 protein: CASSFRPGNTGELFF
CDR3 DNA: TGTGCCAGCAGCTTCCGACCGGGAAACACCGGGGAGCTGTTTTTT

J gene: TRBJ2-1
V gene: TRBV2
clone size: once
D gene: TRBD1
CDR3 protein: CASSGDRSSYNEQFF
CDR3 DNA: TGTGCCAGCAGCGGGGACAGAAGCTCCTACAATGAGCAGTTCTTC

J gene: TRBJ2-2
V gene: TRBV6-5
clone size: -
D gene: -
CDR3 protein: CASLGNYANTGELFF
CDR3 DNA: TGTGCCAGCCTTGGCAACTACGCGAACACCGGGGAGCTGTTTTTT

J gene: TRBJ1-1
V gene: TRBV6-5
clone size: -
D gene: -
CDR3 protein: CASSYGGRTEAFF
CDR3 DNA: TGTGCCAGCAGTTATGGGGGCCGCACTGAAGCTTTCTTT

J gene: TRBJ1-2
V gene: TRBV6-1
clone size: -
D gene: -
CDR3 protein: CASSEGPRPFYGYTF
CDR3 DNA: TGTGCCAGCAGTGAAGGACCCCGCCCCTTCTATGGCTACACCTTC

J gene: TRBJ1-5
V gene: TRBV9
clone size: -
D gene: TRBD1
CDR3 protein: CASSATGHSNQPQHF
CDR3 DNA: TGTGCCAGCAGCGCGACAGGGCACAGCAATCAGCCCCAGCATTTT

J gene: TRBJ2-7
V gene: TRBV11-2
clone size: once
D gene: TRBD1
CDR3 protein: CASSETGQGYYEQYF
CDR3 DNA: TGTGCCAGCAGCGAGACGGGACAGGGCTACTACGAGCAGTACTTC

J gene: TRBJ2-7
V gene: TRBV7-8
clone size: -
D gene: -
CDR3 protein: CASSLGVVGGGIDEQYF
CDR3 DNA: TGTGCCAGCAGCTTAGGAGTAGTAGGGGGAGGTATCGACGAGCAGTACTTC

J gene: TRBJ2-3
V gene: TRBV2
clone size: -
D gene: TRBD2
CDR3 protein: CASGEAGSTDTQYF
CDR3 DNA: TGTGCCAGCGGTGAAGCGGGGAGCACAGATACGCAGTATTTT

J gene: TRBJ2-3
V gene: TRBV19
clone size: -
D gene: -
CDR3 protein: CASSILASYTDTQYF
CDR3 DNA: -

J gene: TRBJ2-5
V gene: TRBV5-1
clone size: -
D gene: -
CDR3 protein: CASSSGSQDETQYF
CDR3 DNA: TGCGCCAGCAGCTCGGGATCCCAGGACGAGACCCAGTACTTC

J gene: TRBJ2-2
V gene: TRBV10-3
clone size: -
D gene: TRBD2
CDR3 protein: CATAKAGMNTGELFF
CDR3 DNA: TGTGCCACGGCGAAAGCGGGGATGAACACCGGGGAGCTGTTTTTT

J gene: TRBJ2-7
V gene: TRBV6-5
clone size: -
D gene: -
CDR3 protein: CASSYLSSEQYF
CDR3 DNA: TGTGCCAGCAGTTACTTGTCTTCTGAGCAGTACTTC

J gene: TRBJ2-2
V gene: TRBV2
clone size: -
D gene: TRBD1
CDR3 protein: CASRSGTGDPGELFF
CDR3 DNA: TGTGCCAGCAGGAGTGGGACAGGGGATCCCGGGGAGCTGTTTTTT

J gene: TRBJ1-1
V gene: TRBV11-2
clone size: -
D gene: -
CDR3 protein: CASSLGLGTEAFF
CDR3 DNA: TGTGCCAGCAGCTTAGGATTGGGCACTGAAGCTTTCTTT